This T cell receptor beta chain was sequenced for a study of a mutant IDH1 vaccine in newly diagnosed glioma. On the study more broadly: Across weeks 1, 3, 5, 7, 11, 15, 19 and 23, patients received a vaccination each time, eight in all. The initiation of vaccination occurred 4-6 weeks after radiotherapy alone, or with temozolomide cycles. Males made up about 60% and females about 40% of treated patients, whose mean age was approximately 40 years. Study-level points and caveats: Of all patients, about 93% showed vaccine-induced immune responses.

With respect to this clone: Its matching antigen is unknown.

Time point reported: week 5, during vaccination. Every vaccine dose comprised 300 ug of mutant IDH1 20-mer peptide plus topical imiquimod. The CDR3 contains 15 residues. Per germline, CDR1 SGHDN and CDR2 FVKESK. V lost 4 bases, J lost 0 bases, and 12 bases lay in between. Profiled with immunoSEQ multiplex PCR; TCRdb holds only in-frame clones, not every one. The table lists tens of thousands of clones, approximately 79% of them singletons. Sequencing used PBMCs, obtained from a glioma patient whose treatment included an IDH1 peptide vaccine. This sequence joins TRBV14 and TRBJ1-2; no clear D. The receptor was derived from a man aged 40-55 years with glioma. Some clones in this sample may be carry-over from other donors' samples. The CDR3 sequence is CASSPLARTNYGYTF. In DNA form, the CDR3 reads TGTGCCAGCAGCCCCCTCGCCAGGACTAACTATGGCTACACCTTC.